This note documents a single T cell receptor beta chain sequence. The data are from a study of control samples from healthy donors and cancer patients. The CDR3 runs to 14 residues. The V gene's germline CDR1 is SGHNT and CDR2 YYREEE (reference sequence). The V end lost 4 bases, the J end lost 4 bases, and 15 bases lay between the germline ends. Sequenced by immunoSEQ multiplex PCR; TCRdb stores in-frame clones only, minus some. This table holds 120,000 or so clones, roughly 91% found once. The origin of this receptor is a man aged 40-55 years in good health. The rearrangement links TRBV5-4 to TRBJ2-7; D gene unclear. The specimen sequenced was blood. CDR3 amino acids: CASSPDPLGYEQYF. In DNA form, the CDR3 reads TGTGCCAGCAGCCCGGACCCCCTGGGATACGAGCAGTACTTC.